These T cell receptor beta chains were read from a single sample in a study of T cells after posttransplantation cyclophosphamide. Repertoires were generated with immunoSEQ multiplex PCR, while TCRdb's copy carries only in-frame clones and drops some. The data show 11,000 to 15,000 clones, around 74% seen once. Sample: memory CD4+ T cells sorted from PBMCs. Receptors originate from a man aged 50-60 years. CDR3s include the opening cysteine and the closing phenylalanine or tryptophan. Each record gives: clone size, J gene, D gene, V gene, CDR3 protein, CDR3 DNA. The D gene is left open where the match is weak. Some rows have no size entry. The others give once, few or many, or a class for an expanded clone.

NA TRBJ2-1 NA TRBV11-1 CASSLVLGEIEQFF TGTGCCAGCAGCTTGGTCCTCGGGGAGATTGAGCAGTTCTTC
NA TRBJ1-2 NA TRBV6-1 CASSPREGYGYTF TGTGCCAGCAGCCCCAGGGAAGGCTATGGCTACACCTTC
few TRBJ2-1 NA TRBV2 CASSVSEDFEQFF TGTGCCAGCAGTGTCTCTGAGGATTTTGAGCAGTTCTTC
NA TRBJ2-3 NA TRBV28 CASSLSTSGTTDTQYF TGTGCCAGCAGTTTATCGACTAGTGGGACCACAGATACGCAGTATTTT
NA TRBJ2-1 TRBD2 TRBV19 CASSRTSNEQFF TGTGCCAGTAGTAGGACTAGCAATGAGCAGTTCTTC
NA TRBJ2-1 TRBD1 TRBV5-1 CASSRQGDNEQFF TGCGCCAGCAGCCGACAGGGCGACAATGAGCAGTTCTTC
few TRBJ2-3 NA TRBV2 CASQGVGTQYF TGTGCCAGCCAGGGTGTCGGGACGCAGTATTTT
NA TRBJ2-2 TRBD1 TRBV5-1 CASSWGTENTGELFF TGCGCCAGCAGCTGGGGGACAGAGAACACCGGGGAGCTGTTTTTT
NA TRBJ1-6 NA TRBV4-1 CASSQNPGSSYNSPLHF TGCGCCAGCAGCCAGAATCCAGGTAGCTCCTATAATTCACCCCTCCACTTT
NA TRBJ2-7 NA TRBV4-1 CASSRKSSSASSLDSYEQYF TGCGCCAGCAGCCGTAAATCCTCGTCGGCTAGCAGCCTGGACTCCTACGAGCAGTACTTC
NA TRBJ2-5 NA TRBV6-1 CASGRRDQETQYF TGTGCCAGCGGGCGCAGGGATCAAGAGACCCAGTACTTC
NA TRBJ2-7 NA TRBV7-8 CASSPGNSYEQYF TGTGCCAGCAGCCCAGGAAATTCGTACGAGCAGTACTTC
NA TRBJ2-1 NA TRBV14 CASSQDWRGNEQFF TGTGCCAGCAGCCAAGACTGGAGGGGAAATGAGCAGTTCTTC
few TRBJ1-1 NA TRBV7-2 CASSWELNTEAFF TGTGCCAGCAGTTGGGAGTTGAACACTGAAGCTTTCTTT
NA TRBJ1-1 NA TRBV5-4 CASSSMLRDVEAFF TGTGCCAGCAGCTCGATGTTGCGCGATGTAGAAGCTTTCTTT
NA TRBJ2-2 TRBD1 TRBV11-1 CASSPNRGRTGELFF TGTGCCAGCAGCCCTAACAGGGGGCGGACCGGGGAGCTGTTTTTT
few TRBJ2-1 NA TRBV5-1 CASSLALNEQFF TGCGCCAGCAGTCTCGCACTCAATGAGCAGTTCTTC
NA TRBJ2-7 TRBD1 TRBV2 CASKLTGKTYEQYF TGTGCCAGCAAGTTGACAGGGAAGACCTACGAGCAGTACTTC
NA TRBJ2-5 TRBD1 TRBV19 CASSIGQARAGETQYF TGTGCCAGTAGTATCGGACAGGCCCGAGCCGGAGAGACCCAGTACTTC
NA TRBJ2-3 NA TRBV18 CASRSRQIEATDTQYF TGTGCCAGCCGATCGAGGCAGATAGAAGCCACAGATACGCAGTATTTT